These 22 T cell receptor beta chains originate from one sample sequenced in a study of T cell responses to AZD1222 COVID-19 vaccine. Sequencing was performed with immunoSEQ multiplex PCR; in TCRdb, only in-frame clones are kept and a portion is missing. The sample lists approximately 170,000 clones; 85% to 90% were seen once. Sequencing used peripheral blood, obtained on day 0 of AZD1222 vaccination. Receptors originate from an adult in good health.

This rearrangement joins TRBV6-1 to TRBJ1-5; no reliable D call. Germline loops: CDR1 MNHNS, CDR2 SASEGT. CDR3 length equals 13 residues. Between the trimmed V and J ends, which lost 2 bases and 3 bases, there was a span of 5 bases. The CDR3 DNA sequence: TGTGCCAGCAGTGAATTGCCCAATCAGCCCCAGCATTTT. As protein: CASSELPNQPQHF.

This clone has just one count. The CDR3 coding sequence is TGTGCCAGCAGTGCCGGGTGGGAGGCGGGGACTGAAGCTTTCTTT. It yields the protein CASSAGWEAGTEAFF. The chain combines TRBV25-1 with TRBJ1-1; D is unresolved. This CDR3 contains 15 residues. The germline V gene encodes CDR1 MGHDK and CDR2 SYGVNS. V was trimmed by 4 bases and J by 5 bases, leaving 17 bases between them.

V is TRBV12-3 or TRBV12-4 and J is TRBJ1-5; D gene ambiguous. The length of the CDR3 is 12 residues. Trimming shortened V by 1 base and J by 9 bases, and 7 bases separated the two germline ends. This chain's CDR3 is CASSLGASPQHF. As DNA, the CDR3 is TGTGCCAGCAGTTTAGGTGCTTCGCCCCAGCATTTT.

The V call is TRBV11-2, the J call TRBJ1-5, with 7 bases lining up with TRBD1. Losses at the gene ends were 3 bases for V and 3 bases for J; bases not matched to a gene: 5. The CDR3 has 15 amino acids. Per germline, CDR1 SGHAT and CDR2 FQNNGV. The CDR3 loop is CASSLGTVLNQPQHF. The CDR3, as DNA: TGTGCCAGCAGCTTGGGGACAGTCCTCAATCAGCCCCAGCATTTT.

The chain joins TRBV3-1 (or the pseudogene TRBV3-2) to TRBJ1-2; D is possibly TRBD1 (5 bases). Germline V gives CDR1 LGHDT, CDR2 YNNKEL (reference sequence). The CDR3 loop spans 12 amino acids. Between the trimmed V and J ends, which lost 4 bases and 8 bases, there was a span of 11 bases. The CDR3 region has the DNA TGTGCCAGCAGCCGAGGGACGTACGGCTACACCTTC. This gives the protein CASSRGTYGYTF.

The chain is built from TRBV4-3 and TRBJ2-3; unclear D gene. Trimming took off 3 bases at V and 5 bases at J, with 12 bases between the two ends. Germline values: CDR1 LGHNA, CDR2 YSLEER. CDR3 size: 14 residues. The CDR3 bases are TGCGCCAGCAGCCACATGGGAACAAAAGATACGCAGTATTTT. Translating it yields CASSHMGTKDTQYF.

The CDR3 spells CASSTDPPSTNEKLFF. For the CDR3, the DNA is TGTGCCAGTAGTACAGATCCCCCGTCAACTAATGAAAAACTGTTTTTT. This chain links TRBV19 with TRBJ1-4; D unclear. The CDR3 sequence is 16 residues long. Germline V gene sequence: CDR1 LNHDA, CDR2 SQIVND (reference sequence). Between the trimmed V and J ends, which lost 4 bases and 0 bases, there was a span of 12 bases.

Only a few counts were recorded for this clone. The rearrangement uses TRBV7-8 and TRBJ2-7; D may be TRBD1 (6 bases). This CDR3 spans 13 amino acids. Germline V CDR1 and CDR2: SGHVS, FQNEAQ. The germline V and J ends were trimmed by 5 bases and 2 bases, with 10 bases remaining between them. The CDR3 bases are TGTGCCAGCAGCCCACAGGGCCCCTACGAGCAGTACTTC. It translates to CASSPQGPYEQYF.

The V and J genes are TRBV5-1 and TRBJ2-5; 8 positions agree with TRBD2. Germline assignment: CDR1 SGHRS and CDR2 YFSETQ. This CDR3 comprises 18 residues. The V gene end was trimmed by 8 bases and the J gene end by 5 bases; junction bases not matched to a gene: 23. The CDR3: CASIGALAGLHRWETQYF. The CDR3 DNA sequence: TGCGCCAGTATCGGGGCCTTAGCGGGGCTCCACCGCTGGGAGACCCAGTACTTC. The full variable domain, with the rest looked up from reference TRBV5-1 and TRBJ2-5, is KAGVTQTPRYLIKTRGQQVTLSCSPISGHRSVSWYQQTPGQGLQFLFEYFSETQRNKGNFPGRFSGRQFSNSRSEMNVSTLELGDSALYLCASIGALAGLHRWETQYFGPGTRLLVL.

The V and J genes are TRBV14 and TRBJ2-1; TRBD2 is a possible D gene (5 bases). The CDR3 loop spans 16 amino acids. Germline loops: CDR1 SGHDN, CDR2 FVKESK. Deletions cut 0 bases from V and 5 bases from J, with 14 bases between. In DNA, the CDR3 is TGTGCCAGCAGCCAAGATAGAGGGATCGGGCACAATGAGCAGTTCTTC. As protein: CASSQDRGIGHNEQFF.

The DNA of the CDR3 is TGTGCCAGCAGTTCCGGGACAGGACCCTGGGTCGAGCAGTACGTC. Its protein product is CASSSGTGPWVEQYV. The chain joins TRBV6-2 or TRBV6-3 to TRBJ2-7, with 8 nucleotides matching TRBD1. Looked up from germline, CDR1 is MNHEY and CDR2 is SVGEGT. V was clipped by 4 bases and J by 6 bases; unmatched bases: 11. This CDR3 contains 15 residues.

V is TRBV6-1 and J is TRBJ2-7; 7 bases are a match to TRBD1. This CDR3 has 14 amino acids. Trimming cost V 10 bases and J 4 bases; bases outside gene matches: 13. Germline CDR1 and CDR2: MNHNS and SASEGT. CDR3 sequence: CATTPGQKAYEQYF. CDR3 nucleotides: TGTGCCACCACCCCGGGACAGAAGGCTTACGAGCAGTACTTC.

This chain connects TRBV7-3 to TRBJ2-1; D is possibly TRBD1 (7 bases). The germline V and J ends were trimmed by 5 bases and 15 bases, with 14 bases remaining between them. CDR1 and CDR2 from the germline V gene are SGHTA and FQGTGA. This CDR3 is 11 amino acids long. The CDR3 protein is CASSAGGHMFF. The CDR3, as DNA: TGTGCCAGCAGCGCAGGGGGGCACATGTTCTTC.

The V gene is TRBV19, the J gene TRBJ2-1, with D unclear. Trimming removed 3 bases at V and 5 bases at J, with 11 bases between. The CDR3 length is 14 residues. Germline V gene data show CDR1 as LNHDA and CDR2 as SQIVND (reference sequence). The CDR3 region has the DNA TGTGCCAGTAGTATGCCCGCCAGAAACAATGAGCAGTTCTTC. Protein sequence: CASSMPARNNEQFF.

V and J are TRBV18 and TRBJ1-3; perhaps TRBD1 as D (5 bases). Germline assignment: CDR1 KGHSH and CDR2 LQKENI. This CDR3 spans 16 amino acids. V lost 0 bases and J lost 2, with 11 bases in between. This CDR3 reads CASSPPSGGAGNTIYF. For the CDR3, the DNA is TGTGCCAGCTCACCACCGTCGGGGGGAGCTGGAAACACCATATATTTT.

The chain recombines TRBV18 with TRBJ2-2; D might be TRBD1 (6 bases). The CDR3 has 15 amino acids. V lost 5 bases, J lost 1 base, and 11 bases lay in between. Germline-derived CDR1 and CDR2 are KGHSH and LQKENI. The CDR3, as DNA: TGTGCCAGCTCAGATACGGGACAGAACACCGGGGAGCTGTTTTTT. Translated, it gives CASSDTGQNTGELFF.

The chain joins TRBV6-1 to TRBJ2-1, with 10 nucleotides matching TRBD2. The CDR3 consists of 14 residues. After removal of 3 bases from V and 7 bases from J, the junction contained 3 bases not matched to a gene. In germline, CDR1 is MNHNS, CDR2 SASEGT. In DNA, the CDR3 is TGTGCCAGCAGTGACACTAGCGGGGTTAATGAGCAGTTCTTC. Translated: CASSDTSGVNEQFF.

This clone was seen once. Other DNA sequences of this sample code for an identical CDR3. V usage is TRBV27 and J usage is TRBJ2-5; TRBD2 matches 11 bases. Trimming took 4 bases from V and 2 from J; bases not matched to a gene: 3. Germline values: CDR1 MNHEY, CDR2 SMNVEV (reference sequence). This CDR3 comprises 15 residues. The CDR3 sequence: CASSSPSGGQETQYF. Written as DNA, the CDR3 is TGTGCCAGCAGTTCGCCTAGCGGGGGGCAAGAGACCCAGTACTTC.

V usage is TRBV27 and J usage is TRBJ2-7, with a possible D match to TRBD1 (7 bases). The CDR3 extends over 15 amino acids. Germline CDR1 reads MNHEY; CDR2 reads SMNVEV (reference sequence). V was clipped by 3 bases and J by 2 bases, with 14 bases between them. This chain's CDR3 is CASSFGQGGPYEQYF. The CDR3 DNA is TGTGCCAGCAGTTTCGGGCAGGGGGGTCCCTACGAGCAGTACTTC.

This chain connects TRBV19 to TRBJ1-2; D remains unclear. This CDR3 has 14 residues. From germline, CDR1 is LNHDA and CDR2 SQIVND (reference sequence). The germline V and J ends were trimmed by 5 bases and 2 bases, with 12 bases remaining between them. The CDR3 nucleotides read TGTGCCAGTAGTCTCGGCGCATCGAACTATGGCTACACCTTC. Translation: CASSLGASNYGYTF.

V usage is TRBV7-2 and J usage is TRBJ1-5; the match to TRBD1 covers 9 bases. With V trimmed by 0 bases and J by 7 bases, 13 bases remained unmatched. Germline V gene sequence: CDR1 SGHTA, CDR2 FQGNSA. The CDR3 length is 18 residues. Here the CDR3 DNA reads TGTGCCAGCAGCTTAGCGCGGGGGACAGGGTTGTTCCGGCAGCCCCAGCATTTT. Translating gives CASSLARGTGLFRQPQHF.

This chain uses TRBV15 with TRBJ1-5; a weak D match, TRBD1 (5 bases). Trimming stripped 5 bases from V and 5 bases from J, with 10 bases between. The CDR3 sequence is 13 residues long. Germline V gene data show CDR1 as LNHNV and CDR2 as YYDKDF (reference sequence). The chain's CDR3 is CATSLGRDQPQHF. The CDR3 region has the DNA TGTGCCACCAGCCTAGGCAGGGATCAGCCCCAGCATTTT.